This entry lists 9 T cell receptor beta chains sequenced from one sample in a study of Graves' ophthalmopathy and Graves' hyperthyroidism (dated by TCRdb to 2016 to 2018). Sequencing instrument: Illumina HiSeq 2000. TCR beta CDR3 regions were amplified from RNA transcripts for repertoire sequencing. HTBI primers and the Qiagen OneStep RT-PCR kit were used in a first-round RT-PCR, which was followed by a second-round multiplex PCR, size selection and purification. The public reads were reprocessed in TCRdb via fastp at Q25 and MiXCR, keeping in-frame beta chains. Every distinct CDR3 protein forms one entry, paired with its most common genes and DNA. The sample table records approximately 700,000 distinct CDR3 sequences; 40% of these occur just once. The ten biggest clones cover 35% to 55% of the sample. The sample consisted of peripheral blood. The receptor source for this set is an adult man with Graves' ophthalmopathy.

The CDR3 DNA sequence: TGTGCCAGCAGCCAAGGTGGCAGGGATAACTATGGCTACACCTTC. Its protein is CASSQGGRDNYGYTF. The chain employs TRBV7-2 and TRBJ1-2, with D tentatively TRBD1 (5 bases). In germline, CDR1 is SGHTA, CDR2 FQGNSA. The V end was cut by 5 bases, the J end by 1 base, with 14 bases between. This CDR3 contains 15 residues.

This clonotype was counted only a few times. The chain couples TRBV3-1 to TRBJ2-7; D gene ambiguous. The CDR3 extends over 11 amino acids. Trimming stripped 4 bases from V and 6 bases from J, with 7 bases between. Per germline, CDR1 LGHDT and CDR2 YNNKEL (reference sequence). Here the CDR3 DNA reads TGTGCCAGCAGCCGGTTGGCCGAGCAGTACTTC. Translation gives CASSRLAEQYF.

The chain uses TRBV25-1 and TRBJ2-2; possibly TRBD1 or TRBD2 for D (5 bases each). The CDR3 runs to 14 residues. Germline V CDR1 and CDR2: MGHDK, SYGVNS. Trimming pared 6 bases from V and 8 bases from J, leaving 16 bases between. The CDR3 protein is CASSPGWGRGELFF. DNA of the CDR3: TGTGCCAGCAGCCCCGGGTGGGGGAGAGGGGAGCTGTTTTTT.

Only a few counts were recorded for this clonotype. This chain joins TRBV7-9 and TRBJ1-3; 8 bases align to TRBD1. CDR1 and CDR2 from the germline V gene are SEHNR and FQNEAQ (reference sequence). This CDR3 spans 16 amino acids. V shed 2 bases, J shed 4 bases, and the junction held 7 bases outside the gene matches. The CDR3 nucleotides read TGTGCCAGCAGCTTATACCAGGGGGCGATAGGAAACACCATATATTTT. As protein: CASSLYQGAIGNTIYF. The full variable domain, completed using reference TRBV7-9 and TRBJ1-3, is DTGVSQNPRHKITKRGQNVTFRCDPISEHNRLYWYRQTLGQGPEFLTYFQNEAQLEKSRLLSDRFSAERPKGSFSTLEIQRTEQGDSAMYLCASSLYQGAIGNTIYFGEGSWLTVV.

This clonotype was counted a single time. The J gene is TRBJ1-1, the V gene TRBV15; D not resolved. Trimming pared 3 bases from V and 5 bases from J, leaving 10 bases between. This CDR3 is built from 13 residues. Germline V gives CDR1 LNHNV, CDR2 YYDKDF (reference sequence). The CDR3 DNA sequence: TGTGCCACCAGCAGCCGGACCGGGACTGAAGCTTTCTTT. It encodes CATSSRTGTEAFF.

The genes are TRBV29-1 and TRBJ2-5; 11 bases are a match to TRBD1. CDR1 and CDR2 from the germline V gene are SQVTM and ANQGSEA. This CDR3 is built from 15 residues. After removal of 7 bases from V and 3 bases from J, the junction contained 10 bases not matched to a gene. CDR3 loop: CSAPDRGLVEETQYF. The CDR3 DNA sequence: TGCAGCGCACCGGACAGGGGGCTGGTGGAAGAGACCCAGTACTTC.

This clonotype was observed a handful of times. The chain is built from TRBV19 and TRBJ1-3, with 9 positions matching TRBD1. Losses at the gene ends were 6 bases for V and 3 bases for J; bases not matched to a gene: 9. The germline CDR1 and CDR2 sequences are LNHDA and SQIVND (reference sequence). The CDR3 extends over 16 amino acids. The CDR3 spells CASSDLPGQGGNTIYF. CDR3 nucleotides: TGTGCCAGTAGCGACCTGCCGGGACAGGGTGGAAACACCATATATTTT. Combining the CDR3 with reference TRBV19 and TRBJ1-3 gives the whole variable domain DGGITQSPKYLFRKEGQNVTLSCEQNLNHDAMYWYRQDPGQGLRLIYYSQIVNDFQKGDIAEGYSVSREKKESFPLTVTSAQKNPTAFYLCASSDLPGQGGNTIYFGEGSWLTVV.

The genes are TRBV20-1 and TRBJ1-1, with 8 positions matching TRBD1. J lost 3 bases, V lost 5 bases, and 5 bases had no gene match. The length of the CDR3 is 13 residues. The germline CDR1 and CDR2 sequences are DFQATT and SNEGSKA (reference sequence). CDR3 region: CSAGQGGDTEAFF. The DNA for the CDR3 is TGCAGTGCTGGACAGGGAGGGGACACTGAAGCTTTCTTT.

Note on this clonotype: The junction shows a germline mismatch at one end, possibly a read error. The chain has TRBV10-2 and TRBJ2-7; D not certain. CDR1 and CDR2 (germline): WSHSY, SAAADI. The CDR3 is 13 residues long. The CDR3 sequence is CASSLQAADEQYF. The DNA for the CDR3 is TGTGCCAGCAGTTTGCAGGCCGCGGACGAGCAGTACTTC.